What follows are 22 T cell receptor beta chains derived from one specimen sequenced in a study of shared T cell receptors in the human thymus. Sequencing was performed with immunoSEQ multiplex PCR; in TCRdb, only in-frame clones are kept and a portion is missing. The top ten hold approximately 0.01% of the sample, which has some 760,000 clones, 75% to 90% seen once. The same data also went into a second study, on human thymus T cells.

The sequenced sample consisted of thymocytes. These TCRs come from a girl in the first two years of life with a congenital heart defect.

The gene calls are TRBV19 and TRBJ1-4; the match to TRBD1 covers 7 bases. V shed 6 bases, J shed 8 bases, and the junction held 6 bases outside the gene matches. CDR3 length equals 13 residues. CDR1 is LNHDA, CDR2 SQIVND, per germline (reference sequence). The CDR3 nucleotides are TGTGCCAGTAGCTTGACAGGGATCGAAAAACTGTTTTTT. It yields the protein CASSLTGIEKLFF. The full variable domain, rest sourced from reference TRBV19 and TRBJ1-4, is DGGITQSPKYLFRKEGQNVTLSCEQNLNHDAMYWYRQDPGQGLRLIYYSQIVNDFQKGDIAEGYSVSREKKESFPLTVTSAQKNPTAFYLCASSLTGIEKLFFGSGTQLSVL.

The chain uses TRBV6-1 and TRBJ2-7, with 9 bases lining up with TRBD1. V lost 2 bases and J lost 1; bases outside the gene matches: 9. The CDR3 totals 17 residues. CDR1 and CDR2 from the germline V gene are MNHNS and SASEGT. The CDR3 here is CASSELPLGTGSYEQYF. In DNA, the CDR3 is TGTGCCAGCAGTGAATTGCCACTGGGGACAGGGTCCTACGAGCAGTACTTC.

The V call is TRBV5-6, the J call TRBJ1-1; possibly TRBD1 for D (5 bases). Germline values: CDR1 SGHDT, CDR2 YYEEEE. The CDR3 is 19 residues long. V lost 1 base and J lost 0, with 22 bases in between. The CDR3: CASSLTFGQGGSMNTEAFF. The CDR3 bases are TGTGCCAGCAGCTTGACATTCGGGCAGGGAGGGAGTATGAACACTGAAGCTTTCTTT.

The genes are TRBV5-1 and TRBJ1-1; D call uncertain. The CDR3 contains 14 residues. Trimming stripped 1 base from V and 3 bases from J, with 10 bases between. Germline lookup yields CDR1 SGHRS and CDR2 YFSETQ. DNA for the CDR3: TGCGCCAGCAGCTTGCTCCCTGAGGACACTGAAGCTTTCTTT. This gives the protein CASSLLPEDTEAFF.

This chain uses TRBV18 with TRBJ2-3; tentatively, D is TRBD1 (6 bases). Germline V gene data show CDR1 as KGHSH and CDR2 as LQKENI. Trimming removed 2 bases from V and 0 bases from J, with 15 bases in between. The CDR3 covers 17 residues. The CDR3 DNA sequence: TGTGCCAGCTCACCAGCAGGACAGCAGCGGAGCACAGATACGCAGTATTTT. Translated, it gives CASSPAGQQRSTDTQYF.

The CDR3 is CASSLRTRATYNEQFF. The CDR3 DNA is TGTGCCAGCAGCTTACGGACCAGGGCTACCTACAATGAGCAGTTCTTC. The chain links TRBV14 to TRBJ2-1; a weak D match, TRBD1 (5 bases). V dropped 5 bases and J dropped 2 bases, with 16 bases sitting between them. There are 16 residues in the CDR3. Germline V lookup: CDR1 SGHDN, CDR2 FVKESK.

The chain joins TRBV30 to TRBJ1-5; TRBD1 matches 9 bases. Germline values: CDR1 GTSNPN, CDR2 SVGIG (reference sequence). Trimming took 5 bases from V and 9 from J; bases not matched to a gene: 17. The CDR3 has 16 amino acids. In nucleotides, the CDR3 is TGTGCCTGGGGGGACTCCCGGACAGGGGTCTCATCGCCCCAGCATTTT. Translated: CAWGDSRTGVSSPQHF.

The chain employs TRBV5-1 and TRBJ2-3; 13 bases match TRBD2. The CDR3 totals 18 residues. CDR1 is SGHRS, CDR2 YFSETQ, per germline. Trimming cost V 4 bases and J 6 bases; bases outside gene matches: 14. This chain's CDR3 is CASSMYETSGGKKDTQYF. For the CDR3, the DNA is TGCGCCAGCAGCATGTACGAGACTAGCGGGGGGAAGAAGGATACGCAGTATTTT.

This clone has only a few counts. The chain recombines TRBV7-6 with TRBJ2-3; no definite D call. Per germline, CDR1 SGHVS and CDR2 FNYEAQ. V dropped 2 bases and J dropped 5 bases, with 11 bases sitting between them. The length of the CDR3 is 14 residues. CDR3 loop: CASSLRGRRDTQYF. CDR3 nucleotides: TGTGCCAGCAGCTTACGCGGTCGGAGAGATACGCAGTATTTT.

The gene calls are TRBV6-1 and TRBJ1-5, with 9 bases lining up with TRBD1. The CDR3 loop spans 17 amino acids. J was trimmed by 7 bases and V by 2 bases; bases with no gene match: 12. Germline V CDR1 and CDR2: MNHNS, SASEGT. CDR3 bases: TGTGCCAGCAGTGAACCCCCCCGGACAGGGGAGGGGCAGCCCCAGCATTTT. Amino acid sequence: CASSEPPRTGEGQPQHF.

This clone was seen once. The V and J genes are TRBV10-2 and TRBJ1-5; 7 bases are shared with TRBD1. The germline V gene encodes CDR1 WSHSY and CDR2 SAAADI. This CDR3 is 15 amino acids long. The V and J ends lost 6 bases and 4 bases, in that order; junction bases with no gene match: 9. The CDR3 nucleotides read TGCGCCAGCAGCCCCGGGAGGGGGCTTAATCAGCCCCAGCATTTT. Translating gives CASSPGRGLNQPQHF.

The V gene is TRBV4-3, the J gene TRBJ2-7, with 7 bases lining up with TRBD1. After removal of 2 bases from V and 4 bases from J, the junction contained 8 bases not matched to a gene. Germline V gene data show CDR1 as LGHNA and CDR2 as YSLEER. This CDR3 is 15 amino acids long. The CDR3 spells CASSQIDRVEYEQYF. The CDR3 nucleotides are TGCGCCAGCAGCCAAATCGACAGGGTGGAGTACGAGCAGTACTTC.

The CDR3: CASSYFETGFTGELFF. The CDR3 coding sequence is TGTGCCAGCAGTTACTTCGAGACAGGGTTCACCGGGGAGCTGTTTTTT. The rearrangement joins TRBV6-5 to TRBJ2-2, with 7 bases aligning to TRBD1. Germline assignment: CDR1 MNHEY and CDR2 SVGAGI. J lost 4 bases, V lost 1 base, and 6 bases had no gene match. CDR3 length: 16 residues.

As DNA, the CDR3 is TGTGCCAGCAGTTTGACAGGCCCGGACAGGGACGATTACTATGGCTACACCTTC. It translates to CASSLTGPDRDDYYGYTF. V gene TRBV27 combines with J gene TRBJ1-2; TRBD1 agrees at 8 bases. The CDR3 sequence is 18 residues long. The trim removed 3 bases at V and 3 bases at J, leaving 15 bases unmatched. Per the germline V gene, CDR1 is MNHEY and CDR2 is SMNVEV (reference sequence).

This clone was counted between two and nine times. The genes are TRBV30 and TRBJ1-1; no clear D. The V end lost 6 bases, the J end lost 1 base, and 9 bases lay between the germline ends. This CDR3 region has 12 residues. In germline, CDR1 is GTSNPN, CDR2 SVGIG (reference sequence). The CDR3 protein is CACGEGNTEAFF. CDR3 bases: TGTGCCTGTGGGGAGGGGAACACTGAAGCTTTCTTT. Variable domain in full (rest from reference TRBV30 and TRBJ1-1): SQTIHQWPATLVQPVGSPLSLECTVEGTSNPNLYWYRQAAGRGLQLLFYSVGIGQISSEVPQNLSASRPQDRQFILSSKKLLLSDSGFYLCACGEGNTEAFFGQGTRLTVV.

J is TRBJ1-6 and V is TRBV5-6; 9 nucleotides agree with TRBD1. J was trimmed by 3 bases and V by 2 bases; bases with no gene match: 12. CDR3 length: 19 residues. The germline gives CDR1 SGHDT, CDR2 YYEEEE. CDR3 in amino acids: CASSLTGQGLLGYNSPLHF. As DNA, the CDR3 is TGTGCCAGCAGCTTAACGGGACAGGGCCTTTTAGGCTATAATTCACCCCTCCACTTT.

The V call is TRBV6-1, the J call TRBJ1-6, with TRBD1 matching over 11 bases. There are 15 residues in the CDR3. Germline V CDR1 and CDR2: MNHNS, SASEGT. J lost 8 bases, V lost 6 bases, and 6 bases had no gene match. For the CDR3, the DNA is TGTGCCAGCAGCCGGGACAGGGGGAGTCATTCACCCCTCCACTTT. Translating gives CASSRDRGSHSPLHF.

V usage is TRBV27 and J usage is TRBJ2-7, with D possibly TRBD1 on 5 matching bases. Trimming took 1 base from V and 2 from J, leaving 12 bases between them. This CDR3 has 15 residues. Germline V gives CDR1 MNHEY, CDR2 SMNVEV (reference sequence). CDR3 DNA: TGTGCCAGCAGTTTATTTAGACAGCGAACCTACGAGCAGTACTTC. It is translated as CASSLFRQRTYEQYF.

The rearrangement joins TRBV25-1 to TRBJ2-7, with D possibly TRBD1 on 5 matching bases. CDR3 length: 13 residues. Germline values: CDR1 MGHDK, CDR2 SYGVNS. V dropped 11 bases and J dropped 2 bases, with 16 bases sitting between them. The CDR3 nucleotides are TGTGCCGTTATAACAGACAGCACCTACGAGCAGTACTTC. Residues: CAVITDSTYEQYF.

This chain uses TRBV7-9 with TRBJ1-3; unclear D gene. CDR1 and CDR2 from the germline V gene are SEHNR and FQNEAQ (reference sequence). This CDR3 has 14 amino acids. Trimming removed 7 bases at V and 0 bases at J, with 10 bases between. As DNA, the CDR3 is TGTGCCAGCAACCTTGAGGTCTCTGGAAACACCATATATTTT. It yields the protein CASNLEVSGNTIYF.

The chain is built from TRBV5-1 and TRBJ1-1; possible D gene TRBD1, 5 bases. CDR3 length: 11 amino acids. V lost 4 bases to trimming and J lost 5 bases, with 6 bases between them. Germline lookup yields CDR1 SGHRS and CDR2 YFSETQ. The CDR3 reads CASSGQTEAFF. The CDR3 DNA follows: TGCGCCAGCAGCGGACAAACTGAAGCTTTCTTT.

J is TRBJ2-1 and V is TRBV19; D possibly corresponds to TRBD1 (6 bases). Deletions cut 4 bases from V and 9 bases from J, with 13 bases between. This CDR3 has 13 amino acids. Germline CDR1 is LNHDA and CDR2 is SQIVND (reference sequence). CDR3 residues: CASSKEQGAEQFF. The DNA of the CDR3 is TGTGCCAGTAGTAAGGAACAGGGAGCTGAGCAGTTCTTC.